The entry below gives a single TCR beta chain sequence along with its context. This record belongs to a study of blood T cell repertoires in COVID-19. This CDR3 comprises 17 residues. J was trimmed by 4 bases and V by 1 base; bases with no gene match: 12. Germline V gives CDR1 LNHDA, CDR2 SQIVND (reference sequence). Only in-frame clones appear in the TCRdb table, and some are missing; sequencing was by immunoSEQ multiplex PCR. The sample has about 130,000 clones; around 87% are singletons. This chain joins TRBV19 and TRBJ1-2, with 7 bases aligning to TRBD1. The sequenced sample was peripheral blood. The receptor was isolated from a woman aged 60-70 years with acute or convalescent COVID-19. The CDR3 spells CASSIGPVDRDLYGYTF. CDR3 coding DNA: TGTGCCAGTAGTATAGGTCCCGTCGACAGGGACCTCTATGGCTACACCTTC. The entire variable domain, with the rest obtained from reference TRBV19 and TRBJ1-2, is as follows: DGGITQSPKYLFRKEGQNVTLSCEQNLNHDAMYWYRQDPGQGLRLIYYSQIVNDFQKGDIAEGYSVSREKKESFPLTVTSAQKNPTAFYLCASSIGPVDRDLYGYTFGSGTRLTVV.